A single sample is the source of the 25 T cell receptor beta chains below, sequenced in a study of patients and donors after allogeneic stem cell transplantation. TCRdb passed the RT-PCR reads through MiXCR, listing each CDR3 protein once. The profile shows 800,000 to 1,000,000 distinct CDR3 sequences, roughly 18% of them singletons. Sequencing was performed on blood, either unsorted or a sorted T cell fraction (not recorded which). These receptors were obtained from a human donor who was either an allogeneic HSCT recipient or a stem cell or donor lymphocyte infusion donor (not recorded which). It is not recorded whose cells these are; they may come from a transplant donor.

A few counts support this clonotype. The chain couples TRBV5-1 to TRBJ1-5, with no clear D. Between the trimmed V and J ends, which lost 0 bases and 3 bases, there was a span of 7 bases. Germline CDR1 and CDR2: SGHRS and YFSETQ. The CDR3 extends over 14 amino acids. The chain's CDR3 is CASSLDGPNQPQHF. The CDR3 nucleotides are TGCGCCAGCAGCTTGGATGGCCCCAATCAGCCCCAGCATTTT. Complete variable domain (other parts from reference TRBV5-1 and TRBJ1-5): KAGVTQTPRYLIKTRGQQVTLSCSPISGHRSVSWYQQTPGQGLQFLFEYFSETQRNKGNFPGRFSGRQFSNSRSEMNVSTLELGDSALYLCASSLDGPNQPQHFGDGTRLSIL.

The rearrangement joins TRBV11-2 to TRBJ2-3, with TRBD2 matching 11 bases. Germline CDR1 reads SGHAT; CDR2 reads FQNNGV. The CDR3 loop spans 18 amino acids. V trimming: 4 bases; J trimming: 4 bases; junction bases outside the gene matches: 13. In DNA form, the CDR3 reads TGTGCCAGCAGCTACCGCCCGACTAGCGGGACTTCTTCAGATACGCAGTATTTT. Protein sequence: CASSYRPTSGTSSDTQYF.

This rearrangement joins TRBV20-1 to TRBJ1-5; possible D gene TRBD1, 5 bases. This CDR3 has 12 residues. Germline lookup yields CDR1 DFQATT and CDR2 SNEGSKA (reference sequence). The DNA of the CDR3 is TGCTCGGGACGGAAGGGTGATCAGCCCCAGCATTTT. Its translation is CSGRKGDQPQHF.

The chain is built from TRBV28 and TRBJ2-3; 11 bases are a match to TRBD2. Losses at the gene ends were 4 bases for V and 4 bases for J; bases not matched to a gene: 10. CDR1 is MDHEN and CDR2 is SYDVKM in the germline V gene. The CDR3 sequence is 17 residues long. CDR3 DNA: TGTGCCAGCAGTTCATCCGCTCTGGGACTAGCGGCAGATACGCAGTATTTT. This sequence encodes CASSSSALGLAADTQYF.

V and J are TRBV27 and TRBJ2-7; perhaps TRBD1 as D (6 bases). Trimming removed 6 bases from V and 3 bases from J, with 15 bases in between. CDR3 length equals 14 residues. The germline V gene has CDR1 MNHEY and CDR2 SMNVEV (reference sequence). The CDR3 protein is CASSLLGANYEQYF. The CDR3 DNA reads as TGTGCCAGCAGCCTCTTGGGGGCTAACTACGAGCAGTACTTC.

The chain carries TRBV7-9 and TRBJ2-3; 7 bases fit TRBD1. V was clipped by 5 bases and J by 2 bases; unmatched bases: 10. The CDR3 runs 16 residues. Germline lookup yields CDR1 SEHNR and CDR2 FQNEAQ (reference sequence). This CDR3 reads CASSLLLDRHTDTQYF. The CDR3 region has the DNA TGTGCCAGCAGCCTATTACTGGACAGGCACACAGATACGCAGTATTTT.

This clonotype has just a few counts. The CDR3: CAWSDGFEPQHF. DNA of the CDR3: TGTGCCTGGAGTGATGGGTTTGAGCCCCAGCATTTT. V gene TRBV30 combines with J gene TRBJ1-5, with no clear D. Trimming stripped 1 base from V and 8 bases from J, with 9 bases between. There are 12 residues in the CDR3. Looked up from germline, CDR1 is GTSNPN and CDR2 is SVGIG (reference sequence).

In its sample, this clonotype was seen a few times. CDR3 sequence reads: CASSPQGQLKEKLFF. As DNA, the CDR3 is TGTGCCAGCAGTCCCCAGGGACAGTTAAAAGAAAAACTGTTTTTT. The chain couples TRBV6-1 to TRBJ1-4; 7 bases agree with TRBD1. The CDR3 runs 15 residues. The V gene end was trimmed by 5 bases and the J gene end by 8 bases; junction bases not matched to a gene: 11. Germline V gene data show CDR1 as MNHNS and CDR2 as SASEGT.

The chain has TRBV10-3 and TRBJ1-3; D might be TRBD1 (6 bases). The germline gives CDR1 ENHRY, CDR2 SYGVKD. This CDR3 comprises 15 residues. V gave up 6 bases and J gave up 1 base, with 13 bases separating them. The DNA of the CDR3 is TGTGCCATCAGGAGACTTGACAGGTCTGGAAACACCATATATTTT. Translating gives CAIRRLDRSGNTIYF.

This clonotype has more than one count but fewer than ten. The chain couples TRBV12-3 or TRBV12-4 to TRBJ1-6; D gene unclear. CDR3 length: 16 amino acids. Trimming took off 5 bases at V and 0 bases at J, with 11 bases between the two ends. CDR3 bases: TGTGCCAGCAGTCCGCGCGCGCTCTCCTATAATTCACCCCTCCACTTT. It yields the protein CASSPRALSYNSPLHF.

The chain uses TRBV5-1 and TRBJ1-2; D is uncertain. The CDR3 has 15 amino acids. Germline CDR1 and CDR2: SGHRS and YFSETQ. V lost 4 bases to trimming and J lost 0 bases, with 13 bases between them. In DNA form, the CDR3 reads TGCGCCAGCAGCCCAAAGCGGCTTACTAACTATGGCTACACCTTC. Its translation: CASSPKRLTNYGYTF.

The J gene is TRBJ1-3, the V gene TRBV20-1, with D tentatively TRBD1 (6 bases). V lost 6 bases, J lost 3 bases, and 15 bases lay in between. CDR1 is DFQATT and CDR2 is SNEGSKA in the germline V gene (reference sequence). The CDR3 runs 14 residues. As DNA, the CDR3 is TGCAGTGCCCCCAGGGGAAGGGGTGGAAACACCATATATTTT. It is translated as CSAPRGRGGNTIYF.

This clonotype was seen a few times. This chain connects TRBV6-5 to TRBJ2-3, with 11 bases aligning to TRBD2. Germline V gene lookup returns CDR1 MNHEY and CDR2 SVGAGI. The ends lost 4 bases at V and 2 bases at J; junction bases unmatched: 5. The CDR3 has 16 amino acids. CDR3 sequence reads: CASSSRGLADTDTQYF. The DNA of the CDR3 is TGTGCCAGCAGTTCCAGGGGACTAGCGGACACAGATACGCAGTATTTT.

This clonotype was detected only a few times. The V gene is TRBV7-2, the J gene TRBJ1-1; D gene unclear. The CDR3 consists of 12 residues. Trimming took off 2 bases at V and 7 bases at J, with 8 bases between the two ends. Germline assignment: CDR1 SGHTA and CDR2 FQGNSA. The CDR3 DNA follows: TGTGCCAGCAGCTTACCCCTGAGTGAAGCTTTCTTT. It codes for CASSLPLSEAFF.

V gene TRBV5-1 combines with J gene TRBJ2-1, with D possibly being TRBD2 (6 bases). Per the germline V gene, CDR1 is SGHRS and CDR2 is YFSETQ. The CDR3 runs 14 residues. Trimming removed 2 bases at V and 8 bases at J, with 14 bases between. The CDR3 is CASSLGAGTYEQFF. CDR3 nucleotide sequence: TGCGCCAGCAGCTTAGGGGCGGGAACCTATGAGCAGTTCTTC.

This rearrangement joins TRBV2 to TRBJ2-7, with 9 bases matching TRBD1. The CDR3 totals 14 residues. CDR1 and CDR2 from the germline V gene are SNHLY and FYNNEI. Trimming cost V 3 bases and J 2 bases; bases outside gene matches: 2. This CDR3 is CASSDWTGAYEQYF. The DNA of the CDR3 is TGTGCCAGCAGTGATTGGACAGGGGCCTACGAGCAGTACTTC.

The chain combines TRBV4-2 with TRBJ1-6; D ambiguous. Germline CDR1 reads LGHNA; CDR2 reads YNFKEQ. The V and J ends lost 8 bases and 6 bases respectively, with 23 bases between them. CDR3 length: 17 residues. CDR3 in DNA: TGTGCCAGCCCGTTTGGGAGACCCCGAGGGATTAATTCACCCCTCCACTTT. Its translation is CASPFGRPRGINSPLHF.

This clonotype was picked up a small number of times. J is TRBJ2-1 and V is TRBV5-1; 8 positions agree with TRBD2. The CDR3 is made up of 17 amino acids. Germline loops: CDR1 SGHRS, CDR2 YFSETQ. V was pared by 4 bases and J by 0 bases, with 9 bases of the junction left unmatched. CDR3 loop: CASSMEVAGSSYNEQFF. DNA for the CDR3: TGCGCCAGCAGCATGGAGGTAGCGGGGAGCTCCTACAATGAGCAGTTCTTC.

This clonotype was observed a handful of times. The rearrangement joins TRBV20-1 to TRBJ2-1, with 7 bases identical to TRBD2. The CDR3 has 15 residues. The J segment lost 8 bases and the V segment lost 0 bases, leaving 10 bases of the junction unmatched. The germline CDR1 and CDR2 sequences are DFQATT and SNEGSKA (reference sequence). The CDR3 sequence: CSARDRDPGGDEQFF. The CDR3 DNA is TGCAGTGCTAGAGATCGGGACCCTGGGGGGGATGAGCAGTTCTTC.

Only a few counts were recorded for this clonotype. The genes are TRBV6-1 and TRBJ1-2; 8 nucleotides line up with TRBD1. Germline CDR1 and CDR2: MNHNS and SASEGT. The ends lost 6 bases at V and 7 bases at J; junction bases unmatched: 7. CDR3 length: 13 amino acids. CDR3 nucleotides: TGTGCCAGCAGCCGGACAGGGCTCAGTGGCTACACCTTC. Amino acids: CASSRTGLSGYTF.

In this sample, this clonotype turned up many times. This chain uses TRBV5-1 with TRBJ2-2; 8 nucleotides line up with TRBD2. The germline gives CDR1 SGHRS, CDR2 YFSETQ. The CDR3 runs 16 residues. With 0 bases clipped from V and 0 bases from J, the junction kept 1 base outside the gene matches. The CDR3 sequence: CASSLGLATNTGELFF. CDR3 bases: TGCGCCAGCAGCTTGGGACTAGCGACGAACACCGGGGAGCTGTTTTTT.

The gene calls are TRBV24-1 and TRBJ2-5; D is perhaps TRBD1 (6 bases). Deletions cut 4 bases from V and 2 bases from J, with 10 bases between. CDR1 and CDR2 from the germline V gene are KGHDR and SFDVKD. The CDR3 covers 14 residues. CDR3 DNA: TGTGCCACCAGTGACTGGACAGAGCAAGAGACCCAGTACTTC. Protein sequence: CATSDWTEQETQYF.

This clonotype was seen a handful of times. The chain uses TRBV5-1 and TRBJ2-5, with TRBD1 as a possible D gene (5 bases). The V end was cut by 0 bases, the J end by 5 bases, with 14 bases between. The CDR3 length is 15 residues. Germline CDR1 and CDR2: SGHRS and YFSETQ. The DNA of the CDR3 is TGCGCCAGCAGCTTGGGCGCAGGGTTGAAGGAGACCCAGTACTTC. The encoded protein is CASSLGAGLKETQYF. The full variable domain, rest sourced from reference TRBV5-1 and TRBJ2-5, is KAGVTQTPRYLIKTRGQQVTLSCSPISGHRSVSWYQQTPGQGLQFLFEYFSETQRNKGNFPGRFSGRQFSNSRSEMNVSTLELGDSALYLCASSLGAGLKETQYFGPGTRLLVL.

This clonotype occurred a few times. The chain uses TRBV19 and TRBJ1-2; 8 positions agree with TRBD1. The trim removed 3 bases at V and 8 bases at J, leaving 11 bases unmatched. The CDR3 has 15 amino acids. Germline lookup yields CDR1 LNHDA and CDR2 SQIVND (reference sequence). The CDR3 DNA follows: TGTGCCAGTAGTATTGGGGTTGACAGGGGCGAGGGCTACACCTTC. It codes for CASSIGVDRGEGYTF. Based on the CDR3 plus reference TRBV19 and TRBJ1-2, the full variable domain is DGGITQSPKYLFRKEGQNVTLSCEQNLNHDAMYWYRQDPGQGLRLIYYSQIVNDFQKGDIAEGYSVSREKKESFPLTVTSAQKNPTAFYLCASSIGVDRGEGYTFGSGTRLTVV.

This clonotype was seen more than once but under ten times. This chain joins TRBV28 and TRBJ2-5; tentative D call: TRBD1 (6 bases). Germline CDR1 reads MDHEN; CDR2 reads SYDVKM. Trimming left V 2 bases short and J 0 bases short, with 10 bases between. The CDR3 is made up of 15 amino acids. The CDR3 sequence is CASSLGRGNQETQYF. Here the CDR3 DNA reads TGTGCCAGCAGTTTAGGTAGGGGGAACCAAGAGACCCAGTACTTC.